This paragraph covers one T cell receptor (beta chain) sequence. The data are from a study of blood T cell repertoires in COVID-19. Study summary: PBMCs, B-cell-depleted T cells, or T cells provided the cDNA or gDNA that made up the material.

The CDR3 extends over 14 amino acids. The germline CDR1 and CDR2 sequences are MNHEY and SVGEGT. With 4 bases clipped from V and 1 base from J, the junction kept 4 bases outside the gene matches. Clones were read by immunoSEQ multiplex PCR, and TCRdb kept only the in-frame ones, dropping some. The sample has approximately 210,000 clones; around four fifths are singletons. Sequenced: peripheral blood. This sequence originates from a woman in her seventies with active or convalescent COVID-19. This sequence joins TRBV6-2 or TRBV6-3 and TRBJ2-7; the match to TRBD1 covers 7 bases. The CDR3 region is CASSSPGQSYEQYF. The CDR3 DNA sequence: TGTGCCAGCAGTTCGCCGGGACAGTCCTACGAGCAGTACTTC.